This entry describes one T cell receptor beta chain. Its cognate antigen is unknown. Data came from immunoSEQ multiplex PCR; TCRdb stores just in-frame clones and leaves some out. The table records approximately 190,000 clones, roughly 92% of them present only once. This record comes from a study of T cell responses to AZD1222 COVID-19 vaccine. Across the whole study: Second doses at about 4 or about 12 weeks were pooled. Broader study findings: Spike regions recognized by vaccine-associated CD4 TCRs spanned the protein, led by 160-218 and 743-854. No repertoire was sampled before or during the peak T cell response, only after it.

Sequenced material: peripheral blood, taken on day 0 of AZD1222 vaccination. This clonotype was obtained from an adult in good health.

The DNA for the CDR3 is TGTGCCAGCAGTGACCCTCAGCCCCAGCATTTT. Its protein is CASSDPQPQHF. This rearrangement joins TRBV6-1 to TRBJ1-5; no firm D call. There are 11 residues in the CDR3. The V end was cut by 3 bases, the J end by 6 bases, with 3 bases between. The germline V gene encodes CDR1 MNHNS and CDR2 SASEGT.